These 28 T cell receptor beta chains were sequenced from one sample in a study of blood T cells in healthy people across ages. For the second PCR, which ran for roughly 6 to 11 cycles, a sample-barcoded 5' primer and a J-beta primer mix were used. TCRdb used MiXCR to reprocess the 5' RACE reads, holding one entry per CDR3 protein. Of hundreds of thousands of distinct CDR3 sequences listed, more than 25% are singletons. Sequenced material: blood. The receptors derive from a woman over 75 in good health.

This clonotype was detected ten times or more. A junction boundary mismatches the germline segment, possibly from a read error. The CDR3, as DNA: TGCAGTGCTAAAAGACAGGCCGGCGTCTGGGATAGGCAGTATTTT. Its translation is CSAKRQAGVWDRQYF. The rearrangement uses TRBV20-1 and TRBJ2-3, with D possibly being TRBD1 (6 bases). This CDR3 region has 15 residues. CDR1 and CDR2 (germline): DFQATT, SNEGSKA (reference sequence).

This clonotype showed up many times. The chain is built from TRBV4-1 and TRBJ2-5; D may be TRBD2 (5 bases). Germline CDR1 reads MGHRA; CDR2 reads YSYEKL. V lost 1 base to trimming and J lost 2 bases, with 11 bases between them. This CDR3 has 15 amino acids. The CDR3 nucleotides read TGCGCCAGCAGCCAAGGGAAAGCGGAACAAGAGACCCAGTACTTC. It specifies CASSQGKAEQETQYF.

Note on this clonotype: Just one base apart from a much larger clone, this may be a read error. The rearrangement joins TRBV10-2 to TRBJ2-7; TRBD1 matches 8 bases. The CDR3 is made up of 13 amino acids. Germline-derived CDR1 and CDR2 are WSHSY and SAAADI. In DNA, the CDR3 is TGCGTCAGCAGACAGGGGCCCTCCTACGAGCAGTACTTC. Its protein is CVSRQGPSYEQYF.

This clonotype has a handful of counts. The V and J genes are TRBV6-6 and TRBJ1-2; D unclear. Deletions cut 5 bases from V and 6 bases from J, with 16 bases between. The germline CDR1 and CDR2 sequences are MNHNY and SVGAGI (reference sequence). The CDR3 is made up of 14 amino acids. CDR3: CASSPRSGSDGYTF. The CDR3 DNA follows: TGTGCCAGCAGTCCCCGATCGGGATCCGATGGCTACACCTTC.

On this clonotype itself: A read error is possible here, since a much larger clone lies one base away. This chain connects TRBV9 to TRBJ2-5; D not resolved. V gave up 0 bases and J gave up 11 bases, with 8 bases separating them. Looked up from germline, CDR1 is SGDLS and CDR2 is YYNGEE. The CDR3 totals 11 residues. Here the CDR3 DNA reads TGTGCCAGCAGCGTAGGCCAGAAGCAGTACTTC. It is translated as CASSVGQKQYF.

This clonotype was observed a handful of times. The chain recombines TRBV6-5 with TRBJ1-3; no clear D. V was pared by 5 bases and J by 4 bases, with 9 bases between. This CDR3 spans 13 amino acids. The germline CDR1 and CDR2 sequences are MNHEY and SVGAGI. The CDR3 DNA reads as TGTGCCAGCAGTACGAGATCCGGAAACACCATATATTTT. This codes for CASSTRSGNTIYF.

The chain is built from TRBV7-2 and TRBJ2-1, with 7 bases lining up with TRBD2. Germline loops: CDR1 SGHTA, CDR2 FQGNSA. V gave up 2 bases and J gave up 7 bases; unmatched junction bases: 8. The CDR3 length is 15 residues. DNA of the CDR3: TGTGCCAGCAGCTTAAGACCTGAGGGAGGGAATGAGCAGTTCTTC. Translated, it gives CASSLRPEGGNEQFF.

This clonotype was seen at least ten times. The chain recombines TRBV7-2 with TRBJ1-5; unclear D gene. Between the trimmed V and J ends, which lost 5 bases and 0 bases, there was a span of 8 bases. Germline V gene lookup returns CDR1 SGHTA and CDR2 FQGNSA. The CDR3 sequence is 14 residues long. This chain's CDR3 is CASSLPASNQPQHF. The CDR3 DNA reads TGTGCCAGCAGCCTCCCAGCTAGCAATCAGCCCCAGCATTTT.

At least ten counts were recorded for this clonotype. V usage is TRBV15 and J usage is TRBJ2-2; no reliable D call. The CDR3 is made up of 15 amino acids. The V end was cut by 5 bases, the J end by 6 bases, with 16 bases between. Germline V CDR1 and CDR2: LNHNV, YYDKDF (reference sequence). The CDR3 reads CATSGRLSLAGELFF. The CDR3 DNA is TGTGCCACCAGCGGGCGACTCAGTTTGGCCGGGGAGCTGTTTTTT.

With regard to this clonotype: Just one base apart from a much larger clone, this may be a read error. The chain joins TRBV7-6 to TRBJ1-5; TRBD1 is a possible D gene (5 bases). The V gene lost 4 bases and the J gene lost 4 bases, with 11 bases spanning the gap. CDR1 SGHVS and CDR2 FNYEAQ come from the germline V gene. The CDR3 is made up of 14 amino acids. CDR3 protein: CASSCLGPNQPQHF. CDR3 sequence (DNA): TGTGCCAGCAGCTGTCTGGGACCGAATCAGCCCCAGCATTTT.

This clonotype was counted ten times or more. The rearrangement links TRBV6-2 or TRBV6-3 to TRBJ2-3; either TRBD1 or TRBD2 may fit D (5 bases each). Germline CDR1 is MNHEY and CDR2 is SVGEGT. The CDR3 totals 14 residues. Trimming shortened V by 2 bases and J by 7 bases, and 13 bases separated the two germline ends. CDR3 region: CASSYGDDLNTQYF. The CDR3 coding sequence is TGTGCCAGCAGTTACGGGGACGACTTAAATACGCAGTATTTT.

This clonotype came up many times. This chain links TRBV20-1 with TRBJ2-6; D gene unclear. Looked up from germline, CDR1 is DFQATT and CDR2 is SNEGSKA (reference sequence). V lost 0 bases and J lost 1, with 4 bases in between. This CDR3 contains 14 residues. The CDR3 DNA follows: TGCAGTGCTAGAGATCGGTCTGGGGCCAACGTCCTGACTTTC. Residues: CSARDRSGANVLTF.

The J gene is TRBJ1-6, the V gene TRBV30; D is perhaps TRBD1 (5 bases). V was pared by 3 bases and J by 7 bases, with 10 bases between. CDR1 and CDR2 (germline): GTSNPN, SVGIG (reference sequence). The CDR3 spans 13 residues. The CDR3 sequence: CAWSAPGNSPLHF. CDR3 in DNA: TGTGCCTGGAGCGCACCAGGGAATTCACCCCTCCACTTT.

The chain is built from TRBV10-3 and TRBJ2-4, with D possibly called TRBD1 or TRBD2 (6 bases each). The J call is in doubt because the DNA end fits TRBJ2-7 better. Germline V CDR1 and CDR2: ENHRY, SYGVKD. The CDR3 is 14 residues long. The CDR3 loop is CAISQPGAFDEQYF. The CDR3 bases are TGTGCCATCAGTCAACCGGGGGCGTTCGACGAGCAGTACTTC.

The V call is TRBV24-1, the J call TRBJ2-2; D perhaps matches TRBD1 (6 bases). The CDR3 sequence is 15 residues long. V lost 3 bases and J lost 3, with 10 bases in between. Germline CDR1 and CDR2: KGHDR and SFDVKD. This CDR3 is CATSDPTGHTGELFF. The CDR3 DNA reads TGTGCCACCAGTGATCCCACAGGGCACACCGGGGAGCTGTTTTTT.

CDR3 sequence reads: CASRRLAQEPQYF. CDR3 coding DNA: TGTGCCAGCAGACGACTAGCCCAGGAGCCCCAGTACTTC. The gene calls are TRBV7-2 and TRBJ2-4; 7 nucleotides align to TRBD2. Germline CDR1 and CDR2: SGHTA and FQGNSA. The CDR3 length is 13 residues. V was clipped by 6 bases and J by 13 bases; unmatched bases: 12. Supplemented by reference TRBV7-2 and TRBJ2-4, the full variable domain reads GAGVSQSPSNKVTEKGKDVELRCDPISGHTALYWYRQSLGQGLEFLIYFQGNSAPDKSGLPSDRFSAERTGGSVSTLTIQRTQQEDSAVYLCASRRLAQEPQYFGAGTRLSVL.

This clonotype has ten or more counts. The DNA of the CDR3 is TGTGCCAGCAGCCTCCGGACAGGGACTAGGGAGACCCAGTACTTC. This codes for CASSLRTGTRETQYF. V and J are TRBV6-1 and TRBJ2-5; D may correspond to TRBD1 or TRBD2 (8 bases each). The CDR3 length is 15 residues. Germline V gene data show CDR1 as MNHNS and CDR2 as SASEGT. V lost 6 bases, J lost 5 bases, and 19 bases lay in between.

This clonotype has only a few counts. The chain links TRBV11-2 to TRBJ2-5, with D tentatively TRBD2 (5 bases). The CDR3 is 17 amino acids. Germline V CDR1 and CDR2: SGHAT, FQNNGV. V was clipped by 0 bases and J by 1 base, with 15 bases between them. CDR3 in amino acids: CASSLDNHSGLQETQYF. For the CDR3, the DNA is TGTGCCAGCAGCTTAGATAACCACAGCGGACTCCAAGAGACCCAGTACTTC.

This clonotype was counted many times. The CDR3 region has the DNA TGTGCCGCCGTCCGGGAGACCCAGTACTTC. Translating it yields CAAVRETQYF. V and J are TRBV6-1 and TRBJ2-5; D unresolved. The CDR3 contains 10 residues. Looked up from germline, CDR1 is MNHNS and CDR2 is SASEGT. Trimming stripped 11 bases from V and 5 bases from J, with 9 bases between.

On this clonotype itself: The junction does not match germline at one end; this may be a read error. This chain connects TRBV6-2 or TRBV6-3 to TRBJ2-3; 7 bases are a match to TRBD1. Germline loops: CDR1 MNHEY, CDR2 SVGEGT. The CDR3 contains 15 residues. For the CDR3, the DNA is TGCGCCAGCAGTGACGACAGGGTTAGCGCAGATACGCAGTATTTT. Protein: CASSDDRVSADTQYF.

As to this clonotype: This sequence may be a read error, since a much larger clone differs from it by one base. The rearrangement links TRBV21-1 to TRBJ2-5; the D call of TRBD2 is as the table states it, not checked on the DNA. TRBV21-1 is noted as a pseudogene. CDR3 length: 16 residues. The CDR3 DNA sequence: TGTGCCAGCAGCAAAGTACCAGCGGGGGGGGGCAATGAGCAGTACTTC. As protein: CASSKVPAGGGNEQYF.

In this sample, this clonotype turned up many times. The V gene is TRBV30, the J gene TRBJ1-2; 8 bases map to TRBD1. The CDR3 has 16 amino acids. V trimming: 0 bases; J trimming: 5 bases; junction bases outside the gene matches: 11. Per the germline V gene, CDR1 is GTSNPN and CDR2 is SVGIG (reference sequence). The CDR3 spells CAWSVRSQGAWYGYTF. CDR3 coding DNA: TGTGCCTGGAGTGTACGGTCGCAGGGGGCTTGGTATGGCTACACCTTC.

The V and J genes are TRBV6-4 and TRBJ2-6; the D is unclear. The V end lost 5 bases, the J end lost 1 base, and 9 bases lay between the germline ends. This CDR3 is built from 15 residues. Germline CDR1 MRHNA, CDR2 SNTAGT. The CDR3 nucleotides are TGTGCCAGCAGTAGCGACGAGTCTGGGGCCAACGTCCTGACTTTC. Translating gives CASSSDESGANVLTF.

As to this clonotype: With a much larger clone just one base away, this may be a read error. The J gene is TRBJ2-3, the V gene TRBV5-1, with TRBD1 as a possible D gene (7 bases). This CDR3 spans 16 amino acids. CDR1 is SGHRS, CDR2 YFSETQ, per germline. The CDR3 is CASSSPGGIRTDTRYF. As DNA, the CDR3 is TGCGCCAGCAGCTCGCCAGGGGGGATAAGGACAGATACGCGGTATTTT. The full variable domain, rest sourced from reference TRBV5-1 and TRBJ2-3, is KAGVTQTPRYLIKTRGQQVTLSCSPISGHRSVSWYQQTPGQGLQFLFEYFSETQRNKGNFPGRFSGRQFSNSRSEMNVSTLELGDSALYLCASSSPGGIRTDTRYFGPGTRLTVL.

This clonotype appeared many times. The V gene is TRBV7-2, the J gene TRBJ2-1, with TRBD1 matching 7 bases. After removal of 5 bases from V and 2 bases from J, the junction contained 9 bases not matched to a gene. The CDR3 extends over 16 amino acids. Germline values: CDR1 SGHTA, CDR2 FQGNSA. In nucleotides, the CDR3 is TGTGCCAGCAGCCCACAGGGGTTAAGAACCTACAATGAGCAGTTCTTC. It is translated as CASSPQGLRTYNEQFF.

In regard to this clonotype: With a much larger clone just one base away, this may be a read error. CDR3 sequence (DNA): TGTGCCAGCAGCCAAGATCCACAGGCCAAAGCGGCCCAGTACTTC. It is translated as CASSQDPQAKAAQYF. The chain uses TRBV3-1 and TRBJ2-7; D may correspond to TRBD1 or TRBD2 (5 bases each). This CDR3 region has 15 residues. Germline V gene data show CDR1 as LGHDT and CDR2 as YNNKEL (reference sequence). V lost 0 bases, J lost 10 bases, and 19 bases lay in between.

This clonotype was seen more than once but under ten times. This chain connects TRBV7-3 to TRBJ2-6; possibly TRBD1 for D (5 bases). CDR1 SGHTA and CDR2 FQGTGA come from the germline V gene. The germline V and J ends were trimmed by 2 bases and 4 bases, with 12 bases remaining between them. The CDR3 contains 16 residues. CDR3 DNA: TGTGCCAGCAGCTTACGCAAAAGGACAGGGGCCAACGTCCTGACTTTC. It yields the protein CASSLRKRTGANVLTF.

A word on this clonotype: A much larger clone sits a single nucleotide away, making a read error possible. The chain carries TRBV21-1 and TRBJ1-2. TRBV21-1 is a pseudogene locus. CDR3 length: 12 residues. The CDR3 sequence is CAGSKGGHGYTF. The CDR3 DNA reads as TGTGCCGGCAGCAAAGGGGGTCATGGCTACACCTTC.